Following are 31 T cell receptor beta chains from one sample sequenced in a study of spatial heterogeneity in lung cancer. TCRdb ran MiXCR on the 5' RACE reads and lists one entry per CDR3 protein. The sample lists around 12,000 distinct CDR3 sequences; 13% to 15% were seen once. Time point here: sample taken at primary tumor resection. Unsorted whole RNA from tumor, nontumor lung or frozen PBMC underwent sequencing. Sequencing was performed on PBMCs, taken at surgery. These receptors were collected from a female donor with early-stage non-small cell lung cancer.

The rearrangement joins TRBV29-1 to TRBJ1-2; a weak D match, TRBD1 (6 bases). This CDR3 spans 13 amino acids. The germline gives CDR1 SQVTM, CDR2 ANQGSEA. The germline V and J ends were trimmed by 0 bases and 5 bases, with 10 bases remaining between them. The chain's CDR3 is CSVEDRGGYGYTF. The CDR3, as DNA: TGCAGCGTTGAAGACAGGGGAGGATATGGCTACACCTTC. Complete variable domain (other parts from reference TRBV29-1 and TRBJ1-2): SAVISQKPSRDICQRGTSLTIQCQVDSQVTMMFWYRQQPGQSLTLIATANQGSEATYESGFVIDKFPISRPNLTFSTLTVSNMSPEDSSIYLCSVEDRGGYGYTFGSGTRLTVV.

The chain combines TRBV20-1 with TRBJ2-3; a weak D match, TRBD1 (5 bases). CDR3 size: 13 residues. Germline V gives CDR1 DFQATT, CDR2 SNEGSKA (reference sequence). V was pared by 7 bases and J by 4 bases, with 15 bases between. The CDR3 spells CSERGRIADTQYF. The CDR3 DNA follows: TGCAGTGAAAGGGGAAGAATTGCAGATACGCAGTATTTT.

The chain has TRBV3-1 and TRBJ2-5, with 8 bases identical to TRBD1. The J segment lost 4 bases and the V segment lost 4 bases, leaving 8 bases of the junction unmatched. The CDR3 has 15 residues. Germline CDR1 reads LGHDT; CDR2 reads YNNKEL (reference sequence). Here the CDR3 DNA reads TGTGCCAGCAGCCCACTTACAGGGGGTGGAGAGACCCAGTACTTC. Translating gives CASSPLTGGGETQYF.

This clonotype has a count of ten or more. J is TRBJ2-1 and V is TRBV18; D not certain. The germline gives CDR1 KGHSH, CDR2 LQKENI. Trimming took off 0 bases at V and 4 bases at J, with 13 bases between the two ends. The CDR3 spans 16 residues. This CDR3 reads CASSPPGRSLYNEQFF. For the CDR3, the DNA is TGTGCCAGCTCACCACCGGGCCGGTCTCTTTACAATGAGCAGTTCTTC. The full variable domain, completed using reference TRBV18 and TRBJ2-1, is NAGVMQNPRHLVRRRGQEARLRCSPMKGHSHVYWYRQLPEEGLKFMVYLQKENIIDESGMPKERFSAEFPKEGPSILRIQQVVRGDSAAYFCASSPPGRSLYNEQFFGPGTRLTVL.

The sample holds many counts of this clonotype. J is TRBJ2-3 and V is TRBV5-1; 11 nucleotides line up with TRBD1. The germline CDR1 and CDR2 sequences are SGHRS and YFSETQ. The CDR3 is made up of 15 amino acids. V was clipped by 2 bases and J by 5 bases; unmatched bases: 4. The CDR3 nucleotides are TGCGCCAGCAGCTTACCGGGACAGGGGGTAGATACGCAGTATTTT. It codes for CASSLPGQGVDTQYF.

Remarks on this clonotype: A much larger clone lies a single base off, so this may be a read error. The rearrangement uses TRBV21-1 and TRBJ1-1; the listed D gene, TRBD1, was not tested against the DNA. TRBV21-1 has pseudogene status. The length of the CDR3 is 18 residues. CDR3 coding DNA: TGTGCCAGGAGGGAGGGGCAGGGCACAATCACAATGAACACTGAAGCTTTCTTT. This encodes CARREGQGTITMNTEAFF.

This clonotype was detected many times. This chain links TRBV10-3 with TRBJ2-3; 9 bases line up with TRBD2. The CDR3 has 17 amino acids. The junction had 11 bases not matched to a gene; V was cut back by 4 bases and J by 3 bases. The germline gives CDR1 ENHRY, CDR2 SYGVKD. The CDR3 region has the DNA TGTGCCATCAGTGCTACGAACGCGGGAGGGCTGACAGATACGCAGTATTTT. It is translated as CAISATNAGGLTDTQYF.

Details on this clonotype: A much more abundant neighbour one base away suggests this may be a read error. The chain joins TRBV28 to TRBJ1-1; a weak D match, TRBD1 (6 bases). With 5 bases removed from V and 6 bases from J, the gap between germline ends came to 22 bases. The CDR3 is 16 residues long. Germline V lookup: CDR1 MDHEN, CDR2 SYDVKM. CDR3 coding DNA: TGTGCCAGCAGTCGAGGGGGGGCGCCGCCAAACTCTGAAGCTTTCTTT. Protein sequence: CASSRGGAPPNSEAFF.

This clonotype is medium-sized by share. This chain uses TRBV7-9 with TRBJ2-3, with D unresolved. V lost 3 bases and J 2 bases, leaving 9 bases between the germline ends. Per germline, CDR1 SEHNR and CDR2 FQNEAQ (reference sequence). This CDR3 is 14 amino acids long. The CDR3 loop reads CASSFFQNTDTQYF. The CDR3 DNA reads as TGTGCCAGCAGCTTTTTCCAAAACACAGATACGCAGTATTTT.

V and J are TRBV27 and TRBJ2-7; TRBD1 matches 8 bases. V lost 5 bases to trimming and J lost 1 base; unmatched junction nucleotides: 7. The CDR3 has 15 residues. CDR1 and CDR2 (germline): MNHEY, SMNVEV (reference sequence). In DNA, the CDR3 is TGTGCCAGCAGTGCCGGCGGGACAGGATCCTACGAGCAGTACTTC. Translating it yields CASSAGGTGSYEQYF.

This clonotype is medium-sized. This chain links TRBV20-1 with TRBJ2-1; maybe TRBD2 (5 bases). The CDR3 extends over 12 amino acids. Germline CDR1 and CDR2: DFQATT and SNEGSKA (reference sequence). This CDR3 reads CSAQLVANEQFF. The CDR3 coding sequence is TGCAGCGCCCAACTAGTTGCCAATGAGCAGTTCTTC.

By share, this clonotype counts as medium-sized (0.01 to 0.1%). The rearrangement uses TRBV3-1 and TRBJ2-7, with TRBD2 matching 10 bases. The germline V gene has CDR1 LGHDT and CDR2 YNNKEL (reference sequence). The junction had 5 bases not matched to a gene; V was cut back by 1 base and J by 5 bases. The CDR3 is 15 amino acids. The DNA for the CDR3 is TGTGCCAGCAGCCAAGCTAGCGGGAGTTACCACGAGCAGTACTTC. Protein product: CASSQASGSYHEQYF.

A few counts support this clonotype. CDR3 in DNA: TGTGCCAGCAGTTCGGACCTCGAGACCCAGTACTTC. It specifies CASSSDLETQYF. V usage is TRBV6-5 and J usage is TRBJ2-5, with unresolved D. The V end lost 4 bases, the J end lost 5 bases, and 8 bases lay between the germline ends. Germline-derived CDR1 and CDR2 are MNHEY and SVGAGI. This CDR3 comprises 12 residues.

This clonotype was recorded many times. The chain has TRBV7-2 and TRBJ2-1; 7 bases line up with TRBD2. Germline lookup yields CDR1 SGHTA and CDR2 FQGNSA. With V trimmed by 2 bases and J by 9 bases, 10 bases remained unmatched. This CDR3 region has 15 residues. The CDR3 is CASSLSTGGIVEQFF. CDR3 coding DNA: TGTGCCAGCAGCTTATCAACGGGAGGTATTGTTGAGCAGTTCTTC.

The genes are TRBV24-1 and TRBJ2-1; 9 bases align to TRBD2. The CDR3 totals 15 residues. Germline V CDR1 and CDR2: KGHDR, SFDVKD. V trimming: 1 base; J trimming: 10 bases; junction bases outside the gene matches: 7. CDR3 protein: CATSDLAGGPEEQFF. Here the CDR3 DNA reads TGTGCCACCAGTGATTTAGCGGGAGGCCCAGAGGAGCAGTTCTTC.

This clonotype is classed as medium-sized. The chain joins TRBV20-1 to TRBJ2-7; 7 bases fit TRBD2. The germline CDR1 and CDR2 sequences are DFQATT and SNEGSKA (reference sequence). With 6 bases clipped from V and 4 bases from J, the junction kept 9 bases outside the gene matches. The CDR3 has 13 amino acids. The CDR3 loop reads CSALGDYEYEQYF. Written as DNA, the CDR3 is TGCAGTGCCCTAGGGGACTACGAGTACGAGCAGTACTTC.

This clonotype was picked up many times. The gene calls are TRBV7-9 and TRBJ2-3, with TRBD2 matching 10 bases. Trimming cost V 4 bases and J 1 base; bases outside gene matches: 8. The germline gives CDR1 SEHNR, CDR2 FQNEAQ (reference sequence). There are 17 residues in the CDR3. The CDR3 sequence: CASSSSGLAARTDTQYF. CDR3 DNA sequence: TGTGCCAGCAGCTCATCCGGACTAGCGGCACGCACAGATACGCAGTATTTT.

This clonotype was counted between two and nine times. CDR3 amino acids: CASSSKGRATQYF. As DNA, the CDR3 is TGTGCCAGCAGTAGCAAGGGGCGGGCGACCCAGTACTTC. This rearrangement joins TRBV7-6 to TRBJ2-5; either TRBD1 or TRBD2 may supply D (5 bases each). The CDR3 runs 13 residues. Germline CDR1 and CDR2: SGHVS and FNYEAQ. Trimming left V 6 bases short and J 7 bases short, with 15 bases between.

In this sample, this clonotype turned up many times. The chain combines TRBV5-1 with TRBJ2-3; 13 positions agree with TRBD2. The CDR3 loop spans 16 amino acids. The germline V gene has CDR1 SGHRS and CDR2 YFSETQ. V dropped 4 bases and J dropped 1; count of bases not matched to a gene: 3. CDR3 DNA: TGCGCCAGCAGCCCAGGGACTAGCGGGGGCACAGATACGCAGTATTTT. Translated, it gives CASSPGTSGGTDTQYF.

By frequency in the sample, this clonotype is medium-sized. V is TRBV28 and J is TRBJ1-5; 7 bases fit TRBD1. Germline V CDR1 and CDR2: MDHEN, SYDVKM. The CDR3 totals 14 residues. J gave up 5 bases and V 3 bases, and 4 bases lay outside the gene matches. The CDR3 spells CASSLTGPHQPQHF. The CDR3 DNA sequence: TGTGCCAGCAGTTTGACAGGGCCTCATCAGCCCCAGCATTTT.

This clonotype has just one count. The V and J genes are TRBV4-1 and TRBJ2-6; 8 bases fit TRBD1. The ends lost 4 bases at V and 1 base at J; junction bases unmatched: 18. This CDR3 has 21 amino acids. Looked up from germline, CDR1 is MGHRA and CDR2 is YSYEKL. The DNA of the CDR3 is TGCGCCAGCAGCCCGCACCGGGACAGGTTCGAATTCGGATCTGGGGCCAACGTCCTGACTTTC. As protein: CASSPHRDRFEFGSGANVLTF.

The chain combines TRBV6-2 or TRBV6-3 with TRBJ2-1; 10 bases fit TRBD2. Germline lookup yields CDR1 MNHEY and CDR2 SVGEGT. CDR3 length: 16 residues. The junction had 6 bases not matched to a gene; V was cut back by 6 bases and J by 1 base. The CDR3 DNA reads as TGTGCCAGCAGCTCCCCAGCGGGAGGGTCCTACAATGAGCAGTTCTTC. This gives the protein CASSSPAGGSYNEQFF.

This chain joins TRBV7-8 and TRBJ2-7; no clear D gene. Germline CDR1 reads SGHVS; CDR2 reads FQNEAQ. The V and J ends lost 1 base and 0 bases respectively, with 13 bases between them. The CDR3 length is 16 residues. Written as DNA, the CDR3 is TGTGCCAGCAGCTTAGAAGACGGAACAAGCTCCTACGAGCAGTACTTC. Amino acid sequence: CASSLEDGTSSYEQYF. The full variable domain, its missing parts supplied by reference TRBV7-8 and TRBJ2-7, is GAGVSQSPRYKVAKRGQDVALRCDPISGHVSLFWYQQALGQGPEFLTYFQNEAQLDKSGLPSDRFFAERPEGSVSTLKIQRTQQEDSAVYLCASSLEDGTSSYEQYFGPGTRLTVT.

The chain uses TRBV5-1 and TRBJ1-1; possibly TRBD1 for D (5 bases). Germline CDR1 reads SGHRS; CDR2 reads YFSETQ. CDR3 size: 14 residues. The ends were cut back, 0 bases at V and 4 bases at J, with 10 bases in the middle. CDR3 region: CASSLVQGSTEAFF. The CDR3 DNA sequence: TGCGCCAGCAGCTTGGTCCAGGGAAGCACTGAAGCTTTCTTT.

Here the CDR3 reads CASRRGTSGVSWTQYF. CDR3 DNA: TGTGCCAGCCGCCGGGGGACTAGCGGGGTTTCTTGGACCCAGTACTTC. The rearrangement uses TRBV3-1 and TRBJ2-5, with 13 nucleotides matching TRBD2. Germline V gene data show CDR1 as LGHDT and CDR2 as YNNKEL (reference sequence). V trimming: 8 bases; J trimming: 7 bases; junction bases outside the gene matches: 13. There are 16 residues in the CDR3.

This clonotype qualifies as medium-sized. DNA for the CDR3: TGCAGCGTTGGAAGGACTAGCGGGAGCGAGCAGTACTTC. It is translated as CSVGRTSGSEQYF. The rearrangement links TRBV29-1 to TRBJ2-7, with TRBD2 matching over 13 bases. The germline gives CDR1 SQVTM, CDR2 ANQGSEA. The CDR3 has 13 residues. The V and J ends lost 4 bases and 6 bases, in that order; junction bases with no gene match: 3.

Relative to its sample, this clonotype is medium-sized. The CDR3 bases are TGTGCCAGCAGCTCAGAAGGGGGAGAGGCCGATGAGCAGTACTTC. Translated: CASSSEGGEADEQYF. The rearrangement links TRBV7-2 to TRBJ2-7; D might be TRBD1 (6 bases). V gave up 4 bases and J gave up 7 bases, with 20 bases separating them. The CDR3 consists of 15 residues. In germline, CDR1 is SGHTA, CDR2 FQGNSA.

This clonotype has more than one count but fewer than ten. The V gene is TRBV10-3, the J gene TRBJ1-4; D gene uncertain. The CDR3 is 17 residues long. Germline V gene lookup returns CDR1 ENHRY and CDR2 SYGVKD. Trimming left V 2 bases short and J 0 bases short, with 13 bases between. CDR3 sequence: CAISETLTSSTNEKLFF. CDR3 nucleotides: TGTGCCATCAGTGAGACACTGACAAGTTCAACTAATGAAAAACTGTTTTTT.

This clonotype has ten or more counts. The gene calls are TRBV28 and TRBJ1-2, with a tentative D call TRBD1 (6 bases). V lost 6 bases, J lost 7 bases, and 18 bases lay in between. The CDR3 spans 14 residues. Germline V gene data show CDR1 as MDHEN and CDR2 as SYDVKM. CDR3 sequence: CASSPGTPLFGYTF. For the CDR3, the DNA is TGTGCCAGCAGCCCCGGGACACCACTTTTTGGCTACACCTTC.

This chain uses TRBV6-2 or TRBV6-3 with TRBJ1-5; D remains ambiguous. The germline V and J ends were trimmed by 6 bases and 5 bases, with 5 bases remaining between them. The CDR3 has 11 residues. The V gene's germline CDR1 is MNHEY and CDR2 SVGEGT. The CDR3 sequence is CASSPYQPQHF. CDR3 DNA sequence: TGTGCCAGCAGCCCATATCAGCCCCAGCATTTT.

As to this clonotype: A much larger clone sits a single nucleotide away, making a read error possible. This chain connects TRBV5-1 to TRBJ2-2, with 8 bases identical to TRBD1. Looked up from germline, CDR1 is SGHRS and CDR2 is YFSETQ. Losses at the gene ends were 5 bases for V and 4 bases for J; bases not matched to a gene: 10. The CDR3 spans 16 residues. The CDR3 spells CASSQGAGHTTGELFF. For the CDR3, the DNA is TGCGCCAGCAGTCAGGGGGCCGGGCACACCACCGGGGAGCTGTTTTTT.